The 3 T cell receptor beta chains listed next were all sequenced from one sample in a study of blood T cell repertoires in COVID-19 (dated by TCRdb to 2018 to 2020). Preparation of the library involved the immunoSEQ multiplex PCR assay. TCRdb's version of the immuneACCESS table is confined to in-frame rearrangements and falls short of the full clone set. An unresolved V gene accounts for under half of the shortfall where checked; the remainder is of unknown origin. This sample comprises 250,000 to 350,000 clones, around nine tenths of them detected only once. Roughly 6.3% of the sample lies in the top ten. Material: PBMCs or T cells enriched from blood (not recorded which). These TCRs come from a woman aged 40 to 50 who had recovered from COVID-19.

The V call is TRBV30, the J call TRBJ1-4, with a possible D match to TRBD1 (6 bases). The germline V gene has CDR1 GTSNPN and CDR2 SVGIG (reference sequence). The CDR3 covers 14 residues. V was trimmed by 8 bases and J by 0 bases, leaving 13 bases between them. CDR3 DNA: TGTGCCCACAGGGTGAAGGCAACTAATGAAAAACTGTTTTTT. Translating it yields CAHRVKATNEKLFF.

The chain has TRBV5-1 and TRBJ2-7; 7 bases agree with TRBD2. The junction had 10 bases not matched to a gene; V was cut back by 7 bases and J by 0 bases. This CDR3 is built from 15 residues. CDR1 SGHRS and CDR2 YFSETQ come from the germline V gene. The CDR3 DNA reads as TGCGCCAGCGCCGAACTAGCGAAAGACTCCTACGAGCAGTACTTC. This codes for CASAELAKDSYEQYF.

The J gene is TRBJ2-5, the V gene TRBV7-2, with D hard to call. V was cut by 1 base and J by 2 bases, with 8 bases left in between. The V gene's germline CDR1 is SGHTA and CDR2 FQGNSA. The CDR3 runs to 14 residues. The CDR3 region is CASSLVAMQETQYF. The CDR3 DNA sequence: TGTGCCAGCAGCTTAGTTGCGATGCAAGAGACCCAGTACTTC.